Shown below are 8 T cell receptor beta chains from a single sample sequenced in a study of blood T cell repertoires in COVID-19. Profiling relied on immunoSEQ multiplex PCR, and the TCRdb table lists in-frame clones only, not all of them. In the table there are 350,000 or so clones, 92% of which are singletons. The sample consisted of PBMCs or T cells enriched from blood (not recorded which). The receptors were sampled from a woman in her twenties or thirties who had recovered from COVID-19.

The gene calls are TRBV28 and TRBJ2-6, with a weak D call TRBD1 (6 bases). This CDR3 spans 13 amino acids. Trimming cost V 4 bases and J 8 bases, with 9 bases left between them. Germline lookup yields CDR1 MDHEN and CDR2 SYDVKM. The CDR3 DNA is TGTGCCAGCAGTTACAGGGCCCCCAACGTCCTGACTTTC. Protein product: CASSYRAPNVLTF.

Written as DNA, the CDR3 is TGTGCCAGCAGCCGATCCGGACTAGCGGGATACGAGCAGTACTTC. Encoded protein: CASSRSGLAGYEQYF. The chain carries TRBV27 and TRBJ2-7; TRBD2 matches 12 bases. The CDR3 contains 15 residues. Germline CDR1 reads MNHEY; CDR2 reads SMNVEV (reference sequence). V was clipped by 6 bases and J by 4 bases; unmatched bases: 7.

The CDR3 reads CASSQDPRGTEAFF. The CDR3 DNA is TGTGCCAGCAGCCAAGACCCACGGGGCACTGAAGCTTTCTTT. The chain carries TRBV3-1 (or the pseudogene TRBV3-2) and TRBJ1-1; no clear D gene. CDR3 length: 14 residues. V lost 0 bases and J lost 4, with 9 bases in between. The germline V gene has CDR1 LGHDT and CDR2 YNNKEL (reference sequence).

The rearrangement uses TRBV28 and TRBJ1-1, with D unresolved. CDR1 is MDHEN, CDR2 SYDVKM, per germline. The CDR3 runs 11 residues. Deletions cut 4 bases from V and 7 bases from J, with 7 bases between. The CDR3 DNA sequence: TGTGCCAGCAGTTCGGGGATTGAAGCTTTCTTT. Its protein is CASSSGIEAFF.

Only a few counts were recorded for this clone. The chain couples TRBV28 to TRBJ2-1, with a weak D call TRBD1 (6 bases). The V gene's germline CDR1 is MDHEN and CDR2 SYDVKM. There are 15 residues in the CDR3. The ends were cut back, 3 bases at V and 8 bases at J, with 17 bases in the middle. The CDR3 nucleotides are TGTGCCAGCAGTTTCTTGGGGGCCGGTATCGATGAGCAGTTCTTC. It specifies CASSFLGAGIDEQFF.

The chain employs TRBV7-2 and TRBJ1-2; D is unresolved. V dropped 8 bases and J dropped 5 bases, with 12 bases sitting between them. The CDR3 spans 12 residues. The germline CDR1 and CDR2 sequences are SGHTA and FQGNSA. The CDR3 region is CASARAGYGYTF. The CDR3 region has the DNA TGTGCCAGCGCCCGGGCGGGTTATGGCTACACCTTC.

This chain joins TRBV11-2 and TRBJ2-5; weak D call: TRBD2 (6 bases). Trimming left V 7 bases short and J 5 bases short, with 20 bases between. CDR1 and CDR2 from the germline V gene are SGHAT and FQNNGV. CDR3 size: 15 residues. The CDR3 here is CASKRWRGRGETQYF. As DNA, the CDR3 is TGTGCCAGCAAACGGTGGAGGGGCCGGGGGGAGACCCAGTACTTC. The full variable domain, in which reference TRBV11-2 and TRBJ2-5 provide the parts outside the CDR3, is EAGVAQSPRYKIIEKRQSVAFWCNPISGHATLYWYQQILGQGPKLLIQFQNNGVVDDSQLPKDRFSAERLKGVDSTLKIQPAKLEDSAVYLCASKRWRGRGETQYFGPGTRLLVL.

CDR3 protein: CASSLADEQFF. The CDR3 DNA reads TGTGCCAGCAGCTTAGCGGATGAGCAGTTCTTC. V usage is TRBV11-2 and J usage is TRBJ2-1, with D unclear. The germline V and J ends were trimmed by 1 base and 8 bases, with 3 bases remaining between them. Germline CDR1 reads SGHAT; CDR2 reads FQNNGV. The CDR3 spans 11 residues.